Below, 20 T cell receptor beta chains from the same sample are listed, as sequenced in a study of blood T cell repertoires in COVID-19. Some clones are missing from TCRdb's copy, which holds only in-frame ones; the method was immunoSEQ multiplex PCR. The sample records around 250,000 clones, 80% to 85% being singletons. The sample consisted of peripheral blood. These receptor sequences come from a woman under 30 with acute or convalescent COVID-19.

The chain is built from TRBV29-1 and TRBJ1-1, with D maybe TRBD1 (5 bases). Trimming took 3 bases from V and 6 from J, leaving 14 bases between them. Per the germline V gene, CDR1 is SQVTM and CDR2 is ANQGSEA. The CDR3 is made up of 13 amino acids. For the CDR3, the DNA is TGCAGCGTTGACTTGGGGCCGAAGCCTGAAGCTTTCTTT. Translation: CSVDLGPKPEAFF.

The chain joins TRBV28 to TRBJ1-2; D uncertain. The CDR3 contains 14 residues. With 5 bases removed from V and 1 base from J, the gap between germline ends came to 11 bases. Germline assignment: CDR1 MDHEN and CDR2 SYDVKM. This CDR3 reads CASSPYQDNYGYTF. The CDR3 coding sequence is TGTGCCAGCAGTCCGTATCAGGATAACTATGGCTACACCTTC.

This chain connects TRBV29-1 to TRBJ1-1, with a possible D match to TRBD1 (6 bases). The germline V gene encodes CDR1 SQVTM and CDR2 ANQGSEA. The ends were cut back, 8 bases at V and 2 bases at J, with 12 bases in the middle. This CDR3 comprises 12 residues. CDR3 loop: CSTLRGNTEAFF. The CDR3 coding sequence is TGCAGCACACTCAGGGGCAACACTGAAGCTTTCTTT.

This chain uses TRBV30 with TRBJ2-1; a possible D gene is TRBD1 (6 bases). The V end lost 3 bases, the J end lost 2 bases, and 8 bases lay between the germline ends. This CDR3 has 13 residues. Germline assignment: CDR1 GTSNPN and CDR2 SVGIG (reference sequence). CDR3 DNA: TGTGCCTGGAGGGGGGACACCTACAATGAGCAGTTCTTC. Amino acid sequence: CAWRGDTYNEQFF.

The chain combines TRBV6-2 or TRBV6-3 with TRBJ1-4; TRBD1 is a possible D gene (6 bases). Trimming took 6 bases from V and 4 from J, leaving 21 bases between them. CDR1 and CDR2 from the germline V gene are MNHEY and SVGEGT. This CDR3 spans 17 amino acids. The CDR3 spells CASSPRARQDFNEKLFF. The CDR3 nucleotides read TGTGCCAGCAGCCCCCGAGCCCGACAGGACTTTAATGAAAAACTGTTTTTT.

The chain couples TRBV20-1 to TRBJ2-2; D is ambiguous. Germline V gene data show CDR1 as DFQATT and CDR2 as SNEGSKA (reference sequence). Deletions cut 3 bases from V and 6 bases from J, with 14 bases between. The CDR3 spans 14 residues. In DNA, the CDR3 is TGCAGTGCTAGTGCTCGTGCGGCCCCCGGGGAGCTGTTTTTT. Translation gives CSASARAAPGELFF.

The chain links TRBV27 to TRBJ2-1; TRBD1 aligns across 9 bases. CDR3 length: 18 residues. The V segment lost 6 bases and the J segment 0 bases; nucleotides outside the gene matches: 12. Germline CDR1 and CDR2: MNHEY and SMNVEV (reference sequence). CDR3 loop: CASSSRDRAISSYNEQFF. CDR3 coding DNA: TGTGCCAGCAGCAGCCGGGACAGGGCAATAAGCTCCTACAATGAGCAGTTCTTC.

This chain uses TRBV4-3 with TRBJ1-2; a weak D match, TRBD1 (5 bases). Trimming took off 4 bases at V and 2 bases at J, with 20 bases between the two ends. The germline V gene has CDR1 LGHNA and CDR2 YSLEER. CDR3 length: 17 residues. The CDR3 here is CASSRRRGMSSNYGYTF. The CDR3 DNA sequence: TGCGCCAGCAGCCGGCGTCGGGGGATGAGTTCGAACTATGGCTACACCTTC.

The chain is built from TRBV7-9 and TRBJ2-4, with D possibly being TRBD2 (6 bases). The CDR3 contains 14 residues. CDR1 and CDR2 from the germline V gene are SEHNR and FQNEAQ (reference sequence). V was pared by 5 bases and J by 8 bases, with 16 bases between. CDR3 DNA sequence: TGTGCCAGCAGCCGAACTAGAGGAGGGGACATTCAGTACTTC. Its translation: CASSRTRGGDIQYF.

The chain employs TRBV5-1 and TRBJ2-1, with 9 bases fitting TRBD2. The CDR3 runs to 16 residues. From germline, CDR1 is SGHRS and CDR2 YFSETQ. V gave up 5 bases and J gave up 5 bases; unmatched junction bases: 11. The CDR3, as DNA: TGCGCCAGCAGATGGGTAGCGGGAGTACTCAACAATGAGCAGTTCTTC. Its translation is CASRWVAGVLNNEQFF.

This clone was recorded once. The chain has TRBV4-3 and TRBJ2-2, with 10 bases lining up with TRBD2. J lost 7 bases, V lost 1 base, and 15 bases had no gene match. Germline CDR1 is LGHNA and CDR2 is YSLEER. This CDR3 has 19 amino acids. In DNA, the CDR3 is TGCGCCAGCAGCCAAGGGTCCCCACTAGCGGGAAGGGATGGCGGGGAGCTGTTTTTT. Its protein is CASSQGSPLAGRDGGELFF.

The chain is built from TRBV9 and TRBJ2-3; D is ambiguous. The CDR3 covers 15 residues. Per the germline V gene, CDR1 is SGDLS and CDR2 is YYNGEE. Trimming shortened V by 1 base and J by 3 bases, and 12 bases separated the two germline ends. This chain's CDR3 is CASSVWMRGTDTQYF. For the CDR3, the DNA is TGTGCCAGCAGCGTATGGATGAGAGGAACAGATACGCAGTATTTT.

The chain couples TRBV6-1 to TRBJ2-4; D is perhaps TRBD2 (5 bases). The CDR3 is made up of 15 amino acids. The germline V gene has CDR1 MNHNS and CDR2 SASEGT. V lost 8 bases and J lost 1, with 15 bases in between. The CDR3, as DNA: TGTGCCAGCCGGTGGGGAACGGGGGCCAAAAACATTCAGTACTTC. Encoded protein: CASRWGTGAKNIQYF.

This clone has a handful of counts. The V call is TRBV28, the J call TRBJ1-2, with D tentatively TRBD1 (5 bases). The CDR3 is 15 residues long. V was shortened by 5 bases and J by 4 bases, with 17 bases between the two germline ends. Germline CDR1 reads MDHEN; CDR2 reads SYDVKM. CDR3 sequence: CASSVLGASIYGYTF. CDR3 bases: TGTGCCAGCAGTGTCCTAGGGGCGTCCATCTATGGCTACACCTTC.

The count of this clone is one. The chain combines TRBV23-1 with TRBJ1-2; no definite D call. TRBV23-1 falls under the ORF class, with uncertain function. The CDR3 covers 14 residues. Trimming cost V 4 bases and J 2 bases, with 11 bases left between them. CDR3 DNA sequence: TGCGCCAGCAGTCCATGTGGAGGGAACTATGGCTACACCTTC. It yields the protein CASSPCGGNYGYTF.

The rearrangement links TRBV27 to TRBJ1-5; D uncertain. The CDR3 runs to 12 residues. Per germline, CDR1 MNHEY and CDR2 SMNVEV (reference sequence). Trimming took 6 bases from V and 4 from J, leaving 7 bases between them. The CDR3 loop reads CASSTQNQPQHF. The CDR3 bases are TGTGCCAGCAGCACCCAGAATCAGCCCCAGCATTTT.

A single count supports this clone. J is TRBJ2-7 and V is TRBV7-2, with D perhaps matching TRBD1 (5 bases). The CDR3 sequence is 15 residues long. Germline V lookup: CDR1 SGHTA, CDR2 FQGNSA. V lost 6 bases and J 2 bases, leaving 17 bases between the germline ends. For the CDR3, the DNA is TGTGCCAGCAGACCGTACACAGGAAACACCTACGAGCAGTACTTC. It yields the protein CASRPYTGNTYEQYF. The whole variable domain, filled in from reference TRBV7-2 and TRBJ2-7, reads GAGVSQSPSNKVTEKGKDVELRCDPISGHTALYWYRQSLGQGLEFLIYFQGNSAPDKSGLPSDRFSAERTGGSVSTLTIQRTQQEDSAVYLCASRPYTGNTYEQYFGPGTRLTVT.

The chain couples TRBV27 to TRBJ2-2; 8 nucleotides match TRBD2. The CDR3 covers 16 residues. Germline V gene lookup returns CDR1 MNHEY and CDR2 SMNVEV (reference sequence). Germline trimming cut 5 bases from V and 4 bases from J; bases unmatched to any gene: 9. The CDR3 region is CASSEELADPTGELFF. The CDR3 bases are TGTGCCAGCAGTGAAGAACTAGCGGACCCCACCGGGGAGCTGTTTTTT.

V and J are TRBV12-3 or TRBV12-4 and TRBJ1-6; weak D call: TRBD1 (6 bases). Trimming cost V 6 bases and J 7 bases, with 10 bases left between them. The CDR3 has 13 residues. Written as DNA, the CDR3 is TGTGCCAGCAGACCTACAGGGAATTCACCCCTCCACTTT. Translating gives CASRPTGNSPLHF.

DNA of the CDR3: TGTGCCAGCAGTTACTCGTCTAATCGGGCCAAAAACATTCAGTACTTC. It is translated as CASSYSSNRAKNIQYF. The chain links TRBV6-5 to TRBJ2-4, with D unresolved. V lost 0 bases to trimming and J lost 1 base, with 10 bases between them. This CDR3 has 16 residues. CDR1 is MNHEY and CDR2 is SVGAGI in the germline V gene.